This T cell receptor (beta chain) was recovered during a study of siplizumab effects on memory and regulatory T cells. General study findings and limits: A major contribution to the alloresponse seemed to be made by naive T cells, which seemed more diverse than memory cells. In roughly 75-96% of proliferating CD4+ or CD8+ clones, a naive or memory phenotype could not be assigned. A minor fraction of alloreactive clones, and no more, mapped to unstimulated subsets. Alloreactive sequences from unstimulated CD4+ memory cells fell significantly with siplizumab.

The CDR3 covers 14 residues. CDR1 is SGHNT and CDR2 is YYREEE in the germline V gene (reference sequence). V was shortened by 10 bases and J by 1 base, with 17 bases between the two germline ends. Remarks on this clone: Its target is not known.

Clones were read by immunoSEQ multiplex PCR, and TCRdb kept only the in-frame ones, dropping some. Of 95,000 to 100,000 clones in the sample, 80% to 95% were seen once. This chain links TRBV5-4 with TRBJ1-1; D perhaps matches TRBD1 (6 bases). This sequence originates from a human donor in good health. Sequencing input: non-Treg CD4+ T cells sorted from blood. CDR3 nucleotides: TGTGCCTCTCGCAGGGGCCGAGAGAACACTGAAGCTTTCTTT. This gives the protein CASRRGRENTEAFF.